Below are 11 T cell receptor beta chains sequenced from a single sample in a study of Ad26.COV2.S vaccination and SARS-CoV-2 variants. Treatment indicated: about 20 received Ad26.COV2.S at low or high dose, single or two shots; several received placebo; per-sample allocation not given. Sampling occurred on day 63 after the first vaccine or placebo injection. TCRdb's table, derived via immunoSEQ multiplex PCR, lists solely in-frame clones and lacks some. The table shows about 350,000 clones, with about 85% occurring only once. The sample consisted of peripheral blood, taken in a trial of Ad26.COV2.S vaccine versus placebo. These receptors all stem from a person aged 18-65 years who received the Ad26.COV2.S COVID-19 vaccine or a placebo.

In its sample, this clone was seen once. The chain employs TRBV11-3 and TRBJ2-5; 8 positions agree with TRBD1. Germline values: CDR1 SGHNT, CDR2 YENEEA. V lost 4 bases to trimming and J lost 5 bases; unmatched junction nucleotides: 9. The CDR3 runs 15 residues. CDR3 residues: CASSSGQGRLETQYF. The CDR3 DNA reads as TGTGCCAGCAGCTCTGGACAGGGAAGATTGGAGACCCAGTACTTC.

This sequence joins TRBV28 and TRBJ1-1, with 7 nucleotides matching TRBD1. This CDR3 contains 12 residues. Germline CDR1 reads MDHEN; CDR2 reads SYDVKM. Trimming removed 5 bases from V and 11 bases from J; junction bases left unmatched: 8. CDR3 in DNA: TGTGCCAGCAGTCTACCCAGGGGGGTCGCTTTCTTT. The encoded protein is CASSLPRGVAFF. The full variable domain, completed using reference TRBV28 and TRBJ1-1, is DVKVTQSSRYLVKRTGEKVFLECVQDMDHENMFWYRQDPGLGLRLIYFSYDVKMKEKGDIPEGYSVSREKKERFSLILESASTNQTSMYLCASSLPRGVAFFGQGTRLTVV.

This clone has just one count. CDR3 sequence reads: CASSLYPGLAGGKETQYF. The DNA of the CDR3 is TGTGCCAGCAGCTTATATCCCGGACTAGCGGGAGGGAAAGAGACCCAGTACTTC. The chain carries TRBV11-2 and TRBJ2-5; TRBD2 aligns across 15 bases. Germline CDR1 is SGHAT and CDR2 is FQNNGV. The CDR3 covers 18 residues. J was trimmed by 3 bases and V by 2 bases; bases with no gene match: 7.

V usage is TRBV6-2 or TRBV6-3 and J usage is TRBJ2-7; no clear D gene. CDR1 MNHEY and CDR2 SVGEGT come from the germline V gene. The ends were cut back, 0 bases at V and 7 bases at J, with 16 bases in the middle. The CDR3 contains 15 residues. The CDR3 nucleotides are TGTGCCAGCAGTTACTCGATCTGGGGTTCGGATGAGCAGTACTTC. Protein product: CASSYSIWGSDEQYF.

This clone has more than one count but fewer than ten. The chain joins TRBV2 to TRBJ1-1; 7 nucleotides align to TRBD1. CDR3 length: 13 amino acids. Germline-derived CDR1 and CDR2 are SNHLY and FYNNEI. The junction had 8 bases not matched to a gene; V was cut back by 6 bases and J by 7 bases. DNA for the CDR3: TGTGCCAGCAGACCCACAGGGGTCGGTGAAGCTTTCTTT. Encoded protein: CASRPTGVGEAFF.

The chain carries TRBV28 and TRBJ1-4, with D maybe TRBD1 (5 bases). Gene TRBJ2-2 matches the end of the DNA better, so the J call may be wrong. The germline CDR1 and CDR2 sequences are MDHEN and SYDVKM. The CDR3 runs 12 residues. The CDR3 reads CASSNPGQELFF. CDR3 DNA: TGTGCCAGCAGCAACCCAGGACAGGAGCTGTTTTTT.

The J gene is TRBJ2-1, the V gene TRBV4-3, with TRBD2 identical over 11 bases. With V trimmed by 1 base and J by 8 bases, 4 bases remained unmatched. The CDR3 has 15 amino acids. CDR1 is LGHNA and CDR2 is YSLEER in the germline V gene. DNA of the CDR3: TGCGCCAGCAGCCAAGGGACTAGCGGGTGGTATGAGCAGTTCTTC. Protein: CASSQGTSGWYEQFF.

The chain links TRBV25-1 to TRBJ1-6, with 7 nucleotides matching TRBD1. The J segment lost 5 bases and the V segment lost 8 bases, leaving 6 bases of the junction unmatched. CDR1 and CDR2 from the germline V gene are MGHDK and SYGVNS. CDR3 size: 14 residues. As DNA, the CDR3 is TGTGCCAGCGCCCCGGGACAGAATAATTCACCCCTCCACTTT. It encodes CASAPGQNNSPLHF.

The chain uses TRBV19 and TRBJ2-3; unclear D gene. The V gene lost 6 bases and the J gene lost 1 base, with 11 bases spanning the gap. This CDR3 is 14 amino acids long. Germline V CDR1 and CDR2: LNHDA, SQIVND (reference sequence). CDR3 nucleotides: TGTGCCAGTAGCCTGACCCCACGCACAGATACGCAGTATTTT. This translates into CASSLTPRTDTQYF.

The V and J genes are TRBV3-1 (or the pseudogene TRBV3-2) and TRBJ1-3; perhaps TRBD1 as D (6 bases). Germline values: CDR1 LGHDT, CDR2 YNNKEL (reference sequence). CDR3 length equals 13 residues. Trimming pared 8 bases from V and 2 bases from J, leaving 10 bases between. CDR3 nucleotide sequence: TGTGCCAGCCGGGGGGCCGCTGGAAACACCATATATTTT. It codes for CASRGAAGNTIYF.

This clone has a single count. This sequence joins TRBV14 and TRBJ2-3; D call uncertain. Trimming pared 1 base from V and 1 base from J, leaving 9 bases between. CDR3 length: 15 residues. CDR1 is SGHDN and CDR2 is FVKESK in the germline V gene. CDR3 in DNA: TGTGCCAGCAGCCAAGGTTTTCTGCGCACAGATACGCAGTATTTT. This gives the protein CASSQGFLRTDTQYF.